This is a list of T cell receptor beta chains from one sample in a study of molecular identifiers for immune sequencing clone quantification. Via MiXCR, TCRdb re-called the PCR reads, giving one row per CDR3 protein. The repertoire holds about 510,000 distinct CDR3 sequences, with 20% to 25% as singletons. Input material: naive CD8+ T cells from blood, with Jurkat cell RNA spiked in. The receptors derive from a human donor in good health. Some libraries in this study had Jurkat cell RNA spiked in. Both conserved end residues are part of each CDR3. The D gene is left open where the match is weak. The size field is filled for only some rows; it gives once, few, many or a size class.

J,V,D,size,DNA,CDR3
TRBJ1-5,TRBV19,.,.,TGTGCCAGTAGTTTAGCCACTCGTAGCAATCAGCCCCAGCATTTT,CASSLATRSNQPQHF
TRBJ1-1,TRBV28,.,.,TGTGCCAGCAGTCCACAGGGCGTTAGGAACACTGAAGCTTTCTTT,CASSPQGVRNTEAFF
TRBJ2-7,TRBV4-1,.,.,TGCGCCAGCAGCCAAGTAGGTTCAGGGGACGCGGCCTACGAGCAGTACTTC,CASSQVGSGDAAYEQYF
TRBJ1-4,TRBV27,.,few,TGTGCCAGCAGATTCGACAGGCCATATGAAAAACTGTTTTTT,CASRFDRPYEKLFF
TRBJ2-7,TRBV9,TRBD1,.,TGTGCCAGCAGCGCCGGGACAGGTAACGAGCAGTACTTC,CASSAGTGNEQYF
TRBJ2-5,TRBV20-1,.,many,TGCAGTGCGGGGGAGACCCAGTACTTC,CSAGETQYF
TRBJ2-7,TRBV6-1,TRBD1,few,TGTGCCAGCAGTGGGTGGGACAGAAGGACCCCCTACGAGCAGTACTTC,CASSGWDRRTPYEQYF
TRBJ1-4,TRBV7-2,.,many,TGTGCCAGCAGCTTTGGTGGAAAACTGTTTTTT,CASSFGGKLFF
TRBJ2-7,TRBV2,.,.,TGTGCCAGCAGTGGGAACACCGGGACAAGGAGCTACGAGCAGTACTTC,CASSGNTGTRSYEQYF
TRBJ1-2,TRBV5-3,.,.,TGTGCCAGCAGCCCCGGACCAGATTATGGCTACACCTTC,CASSPGPDYGYTF
TRBJ2-7,TRBV9,.,.,TGTGCCAGCAGCGCGGGAGACATGTCTCTCGCCTACGAGCAGTACTTC,CASSAGDMSLAYEQYF
TRBJ1-1,TRBV5-6,TRBD1,many,TGTGCCAGCAGCTATTTACAGGGGACCACTGAAGCTTTCTTT,CASSYLQGTTEAFF
TRBJ1-6,TRBV6-2/TRBV6-3,TRBD1,few,TGTGCCAGCAGTTACTATCCCGCGACAGGGGGAATTTCACCCCTCCACTTT,CASSYYPATGGISPLHF
TRBJ2-1,TRBV20-1,TRBD2,many,TGCAGTGCTAGAGGCCCTCTAGCGGGACTTTACAATGAGCAGTTCTTC,CSARGPLAGLYNEQFF
TRBJ2-1,TRBV12-3/TRBV12-4,.,.,TGTGCCAGCAGCTGGGCCCTAGAGCAGTTCTTC,CASSWALEQFF
TRBJ2-5,TRBV9,.,many,TGTGCCAGCAGCGTAGAGCGTTCCGGGGGTCGCGGGACCCAGTACTTC,CASSVERSGGRGTQYF
TRBJ2-3,TRBV4-1,.,many,TGCGCCAGCAGCCAAGGACCGGGGATGACAGATACGCAGTATTTT,CASSQGPGMTDTQYF
TRBJ2-3,TRBV4-1,TRBD2,.,TGCGCCAGCAGCCAAGTAGTCGGTCTAGCGGGGGGCACAGATACGCAGTATTTT,CASSQVVGLAGGTDTQYF
TRBJ1-6,TRBV12-3/TRBV12-4,.,.,TGTGCCAGCAGTTCAACAACCAGGAGGATCTATAATTCACCCCTCCACTTT,CASSSTTRRIYNSPLHF
TRBJ1-1,TRBV30,.,many,TGTGCCTGGAGTGTAGAACAGACGAACACTGAAGCTTTCTTT,CAWSVEQTNTEAFF
TRBJ2-5,TRBV4-1,.,many,TGCGCCAGCAGCCGTTCAGAGACCCAGTACTTC,CASSRSETQYF
TRBJ2-7,TRBV4-1,.,few,TGCGCCAGCAGCCAATACAGTGGTAGTAATAGTAGGGAGCAGTACTTC,CASSQYSGSNSREQYF
TRBJ2-2,TRBV4-3,.,few,TGCGCCAGCAGCCAAGGGTACCTCCTACCGGGGGAGCTGTTTTTT,CASSQGYLLPGELFF
TRBJ2-7,TRBV28,.,many,TGTGCCAGCAGCCATCGGGACAACTACGAGCAGTACTTC,CASSHRDNYEQYF
TRBJ1-1,TRBV4-3,.,.,TGCGCCAGCAGCCTCCGTCAGGTAGCTGAGAACACTGAAGCTTTCTTT,CASSLRQVAENTEAFF
TRBJ2-7,TRBV7-6,TRBD2,.,TGTGCCAGCAGCTCACGGACTAGCGGGAGTTTTTCCGGCGACGAGCAGTACTTC,CASSSRTSGSFSGDEQYF
TRBJ2-3,TRBV20-1,.,many,TGCAGTGCCGAGAACGGTGAAGGGGGCACAGATACGCAGTATTTT,CSAENGEGGTDTQYF
TRBJ2-7,TRBV20-1,TRBD2,many,TGCAGTGCCCATCCTAGCGGCTCCTACGAGCAGTACTTC,CSAHPSGSYEQYF
TRBJ2-5,TRBV3-1,TRBD1,many,TGTGCCAGCAGCCAACAAGCGGATGGACAGGTTTCAGAGACCCAGTACTTC,CASSQQADGQVSETQYF
TRBJ2-3,TRBV6-5,TRBD2,many,TGTGCCAGCAGCCAGACTAGCGGGGAGTCGGATACGCAGTATTTT,CASSQTSGESDTQYF
TRBJ1-1,TRBV6-2/TRBV6-3,TRBD1,few,TGTGCCAGCAGTTACGGCACGGGACAGGGGCCTTTGGGCACTGAAGCTTTCTTT,CASSYGTGQGPLGTEAFF
TRBJ2-7,TRBV6-5,.,few,TGTGCCAGCAGATTTGACGGCCGGTATGGTGACGAGCAGTACTTC,CASRFDGRYGDEQYF
TRBJ2-5,TRBV13,TRBD1,many,TGTGCCAGCAGCTTAGGCCCGGGACAGGGGGGAGAGACCCAGTACTTC,CASSLGPGQGGETQYF
TRBJ2-7,TRBV6-2/TRBV6-3,.,.,TGTGCCGGCAGTTCCGGAATCTACGAGCAGTACTTC,CAGSSGIYEQYF
TRBJ2-3,TRBV19,TRBD2,.,TGTGTCCGTAGTATGACTAGCGGGAGGACAGATACGCAGTATTTT,CVRSMTSGRTDTQYF
TRBJ2-3,TRBV7-9,.,few,TGTGCCAGCAGTAGTGTGGGAGGAGATACGCAGTATTTT,CASSSVGGDTQYF